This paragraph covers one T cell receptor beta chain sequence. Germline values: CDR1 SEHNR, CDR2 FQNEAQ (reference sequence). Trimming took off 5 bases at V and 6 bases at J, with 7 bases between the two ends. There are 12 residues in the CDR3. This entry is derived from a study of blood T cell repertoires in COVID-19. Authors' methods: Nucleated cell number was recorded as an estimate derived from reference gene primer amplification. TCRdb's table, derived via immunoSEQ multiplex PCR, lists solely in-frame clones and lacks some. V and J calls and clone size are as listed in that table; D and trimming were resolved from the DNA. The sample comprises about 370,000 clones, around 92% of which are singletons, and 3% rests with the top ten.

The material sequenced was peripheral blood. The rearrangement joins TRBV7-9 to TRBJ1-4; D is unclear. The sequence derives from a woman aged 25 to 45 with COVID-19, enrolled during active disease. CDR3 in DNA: TGTGCCAGCAGCATAATTCATGAAAAACTGTTTTTT. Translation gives CASSIIHEKLFF.